A selection of T cell receptor beta chains follows, all from one sample in a study of beta chain features in type 1 diabetes. The protocol was immunoSEQ multiplex PCR, while the TCRdb copy is restricted to in-frame clones and leaves out a portion. Of about 280,000 clones in the sample, over 12% are singletons; the top ten hold 0.015% to 0.017%. Specimen: naive CD4+ T cells from blood. These receptors were taken from a young man with type 1 diabetes. CDR3s include the opening cysteine and the closing phenylalanine or tryptophan. Each record gives: D gene, J gene, V gene, clone size, CDR3 DNA, CDR3 protein. A D gene is named only where the DNA matches it firmly. Clone size appears in some rows only: once, few, many, or a class for an expanded clone.

TRBD1 TRBJ2-3 TRBV11-3 few TGTGCCAGCAGCCGACAGGGGAGGACAGATACGCAGTATTTT CASSRQGRTDTQYF
TRBD1 TRBJ2-5 TRBV2 many TGTGCCAGCAGTGGACAGGGCCAAGAGACCCAGTACTTC CASSGQGQETQYF
NA TRBJ2-3 TRBV7-2 few TGTGCCAGCAGCTTTGAGCGGAGTACGCAGTATTTT CASSFERSTQYF
TRBD1 TRBJ2-7 TRBV5-6 NA TGTGCCAGCAGCGTACCGGGACAGGGCTACGAGCAGTACTTC CASSVPGQGYEQYF
NA TRBJ2-5 TRBV15 NA TGTGCCACCAGCAGAGAAGGGGCTCGTGGCCAAGAGACCCAGTACTTC CATSREGARGQETQYF
NA TRBJ1-1 TRBV6-6 few TGTGCCAGCAGTTACAGAGACACTGAAGCTTTCTTT CASSYRDTEAFF
NA TRBJ2-7 TRBV7-2 NA TGTGCCAGCAGCGTTAGTGGGAGCTCCTACGAGCAGTACTTC CASSVSGSSYEQYF
NA TRBJ1-2 TRBV20-1 few TGCAGTGCTAGACAGGCCTATGGCTACACCTTC CSARQAYGYTF
NA TRBJ1-5 TRBV11-2 NA TGTGCCAGCAGCGAGCGGGGGGGCACTAAGCAGCCCCAGCATTTT CASSERGGTKQPQHF
TRBD2 TRBJ2-7 TRBV30 NA TGTGCCTGGAAAAGGGGAGCGGGAGACGGCTACGAGCAGTACTTC CAWKRGAGDGYEQYF
TRBD2 TRBJ2-2 TRBV9 NA TGTGCCAGCAGCGCCCTTAGCGGGCTGAACACCGGGGAGCTGTTTTTT CASSALSGLNTGELFF
NA TRBJ2-3 TRBV9 few TGTGCCAGCAGCGTTAGCGAGGCAGATACGCAGTATTTT CASSVSEADTQYF
NA TRBJ1-2 TRBV7-2 NA TGTGCCAGCAGCTTAGTGGTTGGCCGCAACTATGGCTACACCTTC CASSLVVGRNYGYTF
TRBD1 TRBJ2-7 TRBV28 NA TGTGCCAGCAGTTCGGGCGGGACAGGGTCCTACGAGCAGTACTTC CASSSGGTGSYEQYF
TRBD1 TRBJ2-1 TRBV29-1 NA TGCAGCGTTAGACCCCGGGACAGGGGGCATGGGCAGTTCTTC CSVRPRDRGHGQFF
NA TRBJ1-1 TRBV7-9 few TGTGCCAGCAGCTTACCCGGGGGCACTGAAGCTTTCTTT CASSLPGGTEAFF
NA TRBJ1-1 TRBV28 NA TGTGCCAGCAGTTTAGCGTGGTCGTTCCGGCAGGACACTGAAGCTTTCTTT CASSLAWSFRQDTEAFF
NA TRBJ2-7 TRBV18 NA TGTGCCAGCTCACCACCGTGGCCGGAGCCCGAGCAGTACTTC CASSPPWPEPEQYF
TRBD1 TRBJ1-2 TRBV5-1 few TGCGCCAGCAGCCACGGGACAGGGTGGTATGGCTACACCTTC CASSHGTGWYGYTF
NA TRBJ1-1 TRBV6-5 NA TGTGCCAGCATCAACACATGGAGTACTGAAGCTTTCTTT CASINTWSTEAFF
NA TRBJ2-1 TRBV29-1 NA TGCAGCGTTAGTGCTACCTCCTACAATGAGCAGTTCTTC CSVSATSYNEQFF
NA TRBJ2-2 TRBV14 NA TGTGCCAGCAGCCCGAGACACAACACCGGGGAGCTGTTTTTT CASSPRHNTGELFF
TRBD1 TRBJ2-7 TRBV5-1 NA TGCGCCAGCAGCTTAACCTACAGGGGCTCTGGCTACGAGCAGTACTTC CASSLTYRGSGYEQYF
TRBD1 TRBJ2-7 TRBV11-2 few TGTGCCAGCAGCTTCCCTAAGCGCCGGGACAGAGACTACGAGCAGTACTTC CASSFPKRRDRDYEQYF
NA TRBJ1-1 TRBV6-5 few TGTGCCAGCAGTTCGACAGTCCATCGGCCAGCTTTCTTT CASSSTVHRPAFF
TRBD1 TRBJ1-2 TRBV7-6 few TGTGCCAGCAGCGCGGGACAGGGGAACTATGGCTACACCTTC CASSAGQGNYGYTF
TRBD2 TRBJ2-7 TRBV19 NA TGTGCCAGTAGCTCCCTCGCGGGGGGAGGCTACGAGCAGTACTTC CASSSLAGGGYEQYF
TRBD2 TRBJ2-1 TRBV2 few TGTGCCAGCAAATTAGCGGGGGGGTCCTACAATGAGCAGTTCTTC CASKLAGGSYNEQFF
NA TRBJ1-4 TRBV28 NA TGTGCCAGCAGTCACGGACAGATGGGTGAAAAACTGTTTTTT CASSHGQMGEKLFF
TRBD1 TRBJ2-7 TRBV7-2 few TGTGCCAGCAGCCCCCGGACAGGTTTCTACGAGCAGTACTTC CASSPRTGFYEQYF
TRBD1 TRBJ2-5 TRBV29-1 once TGCAGCGTTGAGAGGACAGGAGAGACCCAGTACTTC CSVERTGETQYF
NA TRBJ1-1 TRBV19 few TGTGCCAGTACCGCTAGGGGGACGGTGAACACTGAAGCTTTCTTT CASTARGTVNTEAFF
TRBD1 TRBJ1-1 TRBV29-1 NA TGCAGCGGCCTAGACAGGGGAGAGGGTTTTGCTTTCTTT CSGLDRGEGFAFF
TRBD1 TRBJ2-7 TRBV7-2 few TGTGCCAGCAGTTCAACCGGGACAGGGCGGTCCGAGCAGTACTTC CASSSTGTGRSEQYF
TRBD2 TRBJ2-2 TRBV4-2 NA TGTGCCAGCAGCCCACTAGCGGGAGCGAACACCGGGGAGCTGTTTTTT CASSPLAGANTGELFF
TRBD1 TRBJ1-1 TRBV6-5 few TGTGCCAGCAGTTACTGGACAGGGGACACTGAAGCTTTCTTT CASSYWTGDTEAFF
TRBD2 TRBJ2-1 TRBV7-6 few TGTGCCAGCAGCTTAGCCGCTCGGGCGGGAGATATCTACAATGAGCAGTTCTTC CASSLAARAGDIYNEQFF
NA TRBJ2-7 TRBV5-1 NA TGCGCCAGCAGCTTGGCCTCTAGCGACGAGCAGTACTTC CASSLASSDEQYF
TRBD1 TRBJ1-2 TRBV5-1 few TGCGCCAGCAGCTTGGCCGGGACAGGGGGCTATGGCTACACCTTC CASSLAGTGGYGYTF
NA TRBJ1-4 TRBV7-2 few TGTGCCAGCAGCTTATCTGACAGGCAGAAACTGTTTTTT CASSLSDRQKLFF
NA TRBJ1-5 TRBV5-6 NA TGTGCCAGCAGCTTGACGTGGGGGGGAAACAATCAGCCCCAGCATTTT CASSLTWGGNNQPQHF
NA TRBJ2-1 TRBV27 NA TGTGCCAGCAGTTTATTCGGAGGGCCCAGGCCAAATGAGCAGTTCTTC CASSLFGGPRPNEQFF
TRBD1 TRBJ2-3 TRBV30 NA TGTGCCTTAACCTGGGACAGGGGATCCCCAGATACGCAGTATTTT CALTWDRGSPDTQYF
NA TRBJ1-2 TRBV28 few TGTGCCAGCAGTTCCACACCGGACTTCAGCTATGGCTACACCTTC CASSSTPDFSYGYTF
NA TRBJ2-5 TRBV5-4 NA TGTGCCAGCAGCTCGATAAAGACAGCAGGCCTGGAGACCCAGTACTTC CASSSIKTAGLETQYF
NA TRBJ1-1 TRBV18 few TGTGCCAGCTCACCACCTTCAGGGAACACTGAAGCTTTCTTT CASSPPSGNTEAFF
TRBD2 TRBJ2-3 TRBV25-1 NA TGTGCCAGCAGTGGGGGGTTGGGTCGGCTAGCGGACGATACGCAGTATTTT CASSGGLGRLADDTQYF
NA TRBJ2-5 TRBV11-2 few TGTGCCAGCAGCCAAACAACAGGGCCCAGGACCCAGTACTTC CASSQTTGPRTQYF
TRBD1 TRBJ1-2 TRBV13 few TGTGCCAGCAGCTCTACAGGGGTATTAAGCTATGGCTACACCTTC CASSSTGVLSYGYTF
TRBD2 TRBJ2-1 TRBV19 few TGTGCCAGTAACTTACTAGCGGGTTCCTACAATGAGCAGTTCTTC CASNLLAGSYNEQFF
TRBD1 TRBJ1-2 TRBV9 few TGTGCCAGCAGCACCCGACAGGGCTCAGGCTACACCTTC CASSTRQGSGYTF